The rows below give T cell receptor beta chains drawn from one sample of a study of neurological immune-mediated disorders. TCRdb recomputed calls from the 5' RACE reads with MiXCR, one row per CDR3 protein. The table shows about 28,000 distinct CDR3 sequences, with 12% occurring only once. The source material was PBMCs. The origin of the receptors is a man aged 55 to 70 in good health. CDR3s include the opening cysteine and the closing phenylalanine or tryptophan. The D gene is left open where the match is weak. Clone size is given for some rows only: seen once, a few or many times, or a class if the clone is expanded.

clone size: many; J gene: TRBJ2-5; V gene: TRBV11-3; D gene: TRBD1; CDR3 protein: CASSPRQGGQETQYF; CDR3 DNA: TGTGCCAGCAGCCCAAGACAGGGGGGGCAAGAGACCCAGTACTTC
clone size: .; J gene: TRBJ1-4; V gene: TRBV6-6; D gene: .; CDR3 protein: CASSYSETGIEKLFF; CDR3 DNA: TGTGCCAGCAGTTACTCGGAGACAGGAATTGAAAAACTGTTTTTT
clone size: many; J gene: TRBJ1-2; V gene: TRBV10-3; D gene: .; CDR3 protein: CATQGLGYGYTF; CDR3 DNA: TGTGCCACTCAGGGCCTTGGCTATGGCTACACCTTC
clone size: many; J gene: TRBJ1-4; V gene: TRBV7-2; D gene: TRBD1; CDR3 protein: CASSFYRGINEKLFF; CDR3 DNA: TGTGCCAGCAGCTTTTACAGGGGGATTAATGAAAAACTGTTTTTT
clone size: .; J gene: TRBJ1-1; V gene: TRBV18; D gene: .; CDR3 protein: CASSPFGTEAFF; CDR3 DNA: TGTGCCAGCTCACCGTTCGGGACTGAAGCTTTCTTT
clone size: many; J gene: TRBJ2-5; V gene: TRBV5-1; D gene: .; CDR3 protein: CASSLVSVQETQYF; CDR3 DNA: TGCGCCAGCAGCTTGGTTTCCGTACAAGAGACCCAGTACTTC
clone size: many; J gene: TRBJ2-2; V gene: TRBV10-3; D gene: .; CDR3 protein: CAISGRTNTGELFF; CDR3 DNA: TGTGCCATCAGCGGCAGAACGAACACCGGGGAGCTGTTTTTT
clone size: many; J gene: TRBJ2-4; V gene: TRBV7-9; D gene: .; CDR3 protein: CASRGHLAKNIQYF; CDR3 DNA: TGTGCCAGCCGGGGACACCTAGCCAAAAACATTCAGTACTTC
clone size: many; J gene: TRBJ2-7; V gene: TRBV5-1; D gene: TRBD2; CDR3 protein: CASSLAGSGSSYEQYF; CDR3 DNA: TGCGCCAGCAGCTTGGCCGGTAGCGGGAGCTCCTACGAGCAGTACTTC
clone size: many; J gene: TRBJ1-1; V gene: TRBV7-2; D gene: .; CDR3 protein: CASSLTENTEAFF; CDR3 DNA: TGTGCCAGCAGCTTAACAGAGAACACTGAAGCTTTCTTT
clone size: many; J gene: TRBJ2-2; V gene: TRBV6-6; D gene: TRBD2; CDR3 protein: CASSRNGGEAGELFF; CDR3 DNA: TGTGCCAGCAGCCGAAACGGGGGGGAGGCCGGGGAGCTGTTTTTT
clone size: medium-sized; J gene: TRBJ2-5; V gene: TRBV11-2; D gene: .; CDR3 protein: CASSLALMGLVGYQETQYF; CDR3 DNA: TGTGCCAGCAGCTTAGCTTTGATGGGGTTGGTAGGGTACCAAGAGACCCAGTACTTC
clone size: many; J gene: TRBJ2-3; V gene: TRBV5-5; D gene: TRBD2; CDR3 protein: CASSLVLAGISYTQYF; CDR3 DNA: TGTGCCAGCAGCTTGGTCCTAGCGGGAATTTCTTATACGCAGTATTTT
clone size: many; J gene: TRBJ1-1; V gene: TRBV14; D gene: TRBD1; CDR3 protein: CASSQPRGTAEAFF; CDR3 DNA: TGTGCCAGCAGCCAACCTAGGGGGACAGCTGAAGCTTTCTTT
clone size: .; J gene: TRBJ2-2; V gene: TRBV7-6; D gene: TRBD2; CDR3 protein: CASSPSGRAGGELFF; CDR3 DNA: TGTGCCAGCAGCCCAAGCGGGAGGGCCGGCGGGGAGCTGTTTTTT
clone size: few; J gene: TRBJ2-7; V gene: TRBV7-2; D gene: TRBD2; CDR3 protein: CASSSYEGMLAVEQYF; CDR3 DNA: TGTGCCAGCAGCTCCTACGAGGGGATGCTAGCGGTTGAGCAGTACTTC
clone size: many; J gene: TRBJ2-7; V gene: TRBV18; D gene: .; CDR3 protein: CASSPRLTGGISYEQYF; CDR3 DNA: TGTGCCAGCTCACCACGTCTTACCGGGGGCATCTCCTACGAGCAGTACTTC
clone size: .; J gene: TRBJ2-1; V gene: TRBV20-1; D gene: .; CDR3 protein: CSARVPEGDFF; CDR3 DNA: TGCAGTGCTAGAGTCCCGGAGGGGGACTTCTTC
clone size: .; J gene: TRBJ2-7; V gene: TRBV30; D gene: .; CDR3 protein: CAWSDGTGIGYEQYF; CDR3 DNA: TGTGCCTGGAGTGACGGGACGGGAATTGGTTACGAGCAGTACTTC
clone size: many; J gene: TRBJ1-5; V gene: TRBV20-1; D gene: .; CDR3 protein: CSVLKGGHQPQHF; CDR3 DNA: TGCAGTGTGCTCAAAGGGGGGCATCAGCCCCAGCATTTT
clone size: many; J gene: TRBJ1-1; V gene: TRBV29-1; D gene: .; CDR3 protein: CSVSDRLPNTEAFF; CDR3 DNA: TGCAGCGTTAGTGACAGATTACCGAACACTGAAGCTTTCTTT
clone size: many; J gene: TRBJ2-1; V gene: TRBV11-3; D gene: .; CDR3 protein: CASSSLGRYNNEQFF; CDR3 DNA: TGTGCCAGCAGCTCACTAGGACGATACAACAATGAGCAGTTCTTC
clone size: many; J gene: TRBJ1-1; V gene: TRBV20-1; D gene: .; CDR3 protein: CSAAYSSGSGEAFF; CDR3 DNA: TGCAGTGCCGCCTACTCGTCTGGGTCGGGTGAAGCTTTCTTT
clone size: .; J gene: TRBJ2-5; V gene: TRBV6-5; D gene: .; CDR3 protein: CASSFQGVWETQYF; CDR3 DNA: TGTGCCAGCAGTTTCCAGGGCGTGTGGGAGACCCAGTACTTC
clone size: many; J gene: TRBJ2-2; V gene: TRBV7-9; D gene: .; CDR3 protein: CASSPTGNTGELFF; CDR3 DNA: TGTGCCAGCAGCCCGACAGGGAACACCGGGGAGCTGTTTTTT
clone size: many; J gene: TRBJ2-7; V gene: TRBV20-1; D gene: .; CDR3 protein: CSASGSQGIEQYF; CDR3 DNA: TGCAGTGCTTCTGGGTCGCAGGGGATCGAGCAGTACTTC
clone size: many; J gene: TRBJ2-7; V gene: TRBV10-3; D gene: TRBD1; CDR3 protein: CAISERGQDKQYF; CDR3 DNA: TGTGCCATCAGTGAGAGGGGACAGGACAAGCAGTACTTC
clone size: many; J gene: TRBJ1-4; V gene: TRBV12-3/TRBV12-4; D gene: TRBD1; CDR3 protein: CASSPPGQGVEKLFF; CDR3 DNA: TGTGCCAGCAGTCCTCCGGGGCAGGGGGTTGAAAAACTGTTTTTT
clone size: many; J gene: TRBJ1-6; V gene: TRBV7-3; D gene: .; CDR3 protein: CASSLNAQPDSPLHF; CDR3 DNA: TGTGCCAGCAGCTTAAACGCTCAGCCAGATTCACCCCTCCACTTT
clone size: many; J gene: TRBJ1-5; V gene: TRBV7-9; D gene: TRBD1; CDR3 protein: CASSATGGNQPQHF; CDR3 DNA: TGTGCCAGCAGCGCGACAGGGGGCAATCAGCCCCAGCATTTT
clone size: many; J gene: TRBJ2-1; V gene: TRBV20-1; D gene: TRBD2; CDR3 protein: CSASRRTSGGNEQFF; CDR3 DNA: TGCAGTGCTAGCCGAAGGACTAGCGGGGGAAATGAGCAGTTCTTC
clone size: many; J gene: TRBJ2-5; V gene: TRBV5-1; D gene: .; CDR3 protein: CASSVSPGTLRETQYF; CDR3 DNA: TGCGCCAGCAGCGTTAGCCCCGGGACCCTACGTGAGACCCAGTACTTC
clone size: many; J gene: TRBJ1-4; V gene: TRBV5-6; D gene: .; CDR3 protein: CASSLREAEKLFF; CDR3 DNA: TGTGCCAGCAGCTTAAGGGAGGCTGAAAAACTGTTTTTT
clone size: many; J gene: TRBJ2-5; V gene: TRBV10-3; D gene: .; CDR3 protein: CATGWGASGETQYF; CDR3 DNA: TGTGCCACCGGCTGGGGGGCCTCCGGGGAGACCCAGTACTTC
clone size: many; J gene: TRBJ1-2; V gene: TRBV7-8; D gene: .; CDR3 protein: CASSLTREANSYGYTF; CDR3 DNA: TGTGCCAGCAGCTTAACACGGGAGGCAAATTCCTATGGCTACACCTTC
clone size: medium-sized; J gene: TRBJ1-2; V gene: TRBV20-1; D gene: .; CDR3 protein: CSAYIRTGGGYTF; CDR3 DNA: TGCAGTGCTTACATACGGACTGGGGGTGGCTACACCTTC
clone size: many; J gene: TRBJ2-2; V gene: TRBV5-1; D gene: .; CDR3 protein: CASRSRGTRGNTGELFF; CDR3 DNA: TGCGCCAGCAGATCCCGCGGAACGCGGGGGAACACCGGGGAGCTGTTTTTT
clone size: many; J gene: TRBJ2-1; V gene: TRBV11-3; D gene: .; CDR3 protein: CASSRTRREQFF; CDR3 DNA: TGTGCCAGCAGCCGTACTAGGAGAGAGCAGTTCTTC
clone size: many; J gene: TRBJ2-4; V gene: TRBV3-1; D gene: TRBD1; CDR3 protein: CASSHGTGENIQYF; CDR3 DNA: TGTGCCAGCAGCCACGGGACAGGGGAAAACATTCAGTACTTC
clone size: many; J gene: TRBJ2-1; V gene: TRBV5-6; D gene: TRBD2; CDR3 protein: CASSLTSGRTSSYNEQFF; CDR3 DNA: TGTGCCAGCAGCTTGACTAGCGGGAGGACGAGCTCCTACAATGAGCAGTTCTTC
clone size: many; J gene: TRBJ2-4; V gene: TRBV5-1; D gene: .; CDR3 protein: CASSQIGGQKNIQYF; CDR3 DNA: TGCGCCAGCAGCCAAATCGGGGGACAGAAAAACATTCAGTACTTC
clone size: many; J gene: TRBJ2-5; V gene: TRBV20-1; D gene: TRBD2; CDR3 protein: CSARPTSGRVGETQYF; CDR3 DNA: TGCAGTGCTAGACCGACTAGCGGGAGAGTGGGGGAGACCCAGTACTTC
clone size: many; J gene: TRBJ2-7; V gene: TRBV7-9; D gene: TRBD2; CDR3 protein: CASRRSGSYEQYF; CDR3 DNA: TGTGCCAGCAGGCGAAGCGGGAGTTACGAGCAGTACTTC
clone size: many; J gene: TRBJ1-1; V gene: TRBV5-1; D gene: .; CDR3 protein: CASSDTLVDTEAFF; CDR3 DNA: TGCGCCAGCAGCGATACCCTGGTGGACACTGAAGCTTTCTTT
clone size: .; J gene: TRBJ1-1; V gene: TRBV5-1; D gene: TRBD1; CDR3 protein: CASSLIGQGWTEAFF; CDR3 DNA: TGCGCCAGCAGCTTAATCGGACAGGGGTGGACTGAAGCTTTCTTT
clone size: many; J gene: TRBJ2-3; V gene: TRBV5-1; D gene: .; CDR3 protein: CASSLAVASGSEYF; CDR3 DNA: .